A single sample gave rise to the 8 T cell receptor beta chains below, sequenced in a study of shared clonotypes between healthy human individuals. Only in-frame clones appear in the TCRdb table, and some are missing; sequencing was by immunoSEQ multiplex PCR. The table lists about 1.1 million clones, about 84% of them singletons. Sequencing was done on a sample of memory CD4+ T cells from PBMCs. The subset here: CD45RA-negative fraction. These receptors came from a man between 18 and 35 years old in good health. Some clones in this sample may be carry-over from other donors' samples.

The chain carries TRBV28 and TRBJ1-1; D is unresolved. There are 14 residues in the CDR3. Trimming removed 8 bases from V and 5 bases from J, with 18 bases in between. Germline-derived CDR1 and CDR2 are MDHEN and SYDVKM. CDR3 bases: TGTGCCAGCTTTACAGAGACCTGGGAGACTGAAGCTTTCTTT. Translation: CASFTETWETEAFF.

The sample holds a few counts of this clone. The CDR3 spells CASSSTAGTVYHEQYF. The CDR3 DNA sequence: TGTGCCAGCAGCTCGACGGCTGGGACGGTCTACCACGAGCAGTACTTC. The chain is built from TRBV13 and TRBJ2-7; D could derive from TRBD1 or TRBD2 (5 bases each). The V gene lost 4 bases and the J gene lost 5 bases, with 21 bases spanning the gap. Germline lookup yields CDR1 PRHDT and CDR2 FYEKMQ (reference sequence). This CDR3 contains 16 residues.

This rearrangement joins TRBV7-3 to TRBJ1-1; TRBD1 matches at 7 bases. Germline V lookup: CDR1 SGHTA, CDR2 FQGTGA. This CDR3 region has 18 residues. V was clipped by 1 base and J by 0 bases; unmatched bases: 11. CDR3: CASSLMGTGAPMNTEAFF. CDR3 bases: TGTGCCAGCAGCTTAATGGGAACAGGGGCTCCTATGAACACTGAAGCTTTCTTT.

This clone was detected once. The genes are TRBV11-2 and TRBJ2-7, with D maybe TRBD2 (5 bases). This CDR3 spans 15 amino acids. V was cut by 0 bases and J by 1 base, with 10 bases left in between. Looked up from germline, CDR1 is SGHAT and CDR2 is FQNNGV. Here the CDR3 DNA reads TGTGCCAGCAGCTTAGAGATTAGCGAATCCTACGAGCAGTACTTC. The encoded protein is CASSLEISESYEQYF.

This sequence joins TRBV9 and TRBJ1-2; D remains unclear. The germline CDR1 and CDR2 sequences are SGDLS and YYNGEE. This CDR3 region has 13 residues. V shed 0 bases and J shed 4 bases, with 7 bases lying between them. The DNA for the CDR3 is TGTGCCAGCAGCGTAGACAGCTCCTATGGCTACACCTTC. Translating it yields CASSVDSSYGYTF.

This chain uses TRBV6-4 with TRBJ2-1, with no clear D. This CDR3 has 12 amino acids. With 2 bases removed from V and 5 bases from J, the gap between germline ends came to 4 bases. Germline V gene lookup returns CDR1 MRHNA and CDR2 SNTAGT. CDR3 DNA sequence: TGTGCCAGCAGTGACCACAACAATGAGCAGTTCTTC. Protein: CASSDHNNEQFF.

This clone was seen a few times. A much larger clone is a single base away; this may be a read error. The sample holds other DNA sequences that translate to the same CDR3. CDR3 DNA sequence: TGTGCCAGCAGCTTGGGGGGAGGGACAGATACGCAGTATTTT. Translation gives CASSLGGGTDTQYF. This sequence joins TRBV5-6 and TRBJ2-3; the match to TRBD2 covers 7 bases. This CDR3 comprises 14 residues. Germline values: CDR1 SGHDT, CDR2 YYEEEE. V was pared by 0 bases and J by 3 bases, with 1 base of the junction left unmatched. Together with reference TRBV5-6 and TRBJ2-3, the CDR3 gives the full variable domain: DAGVTQSPTHLIKTRGQQVTLRCSPKSGHDTVSWYQQALGQGPQFIFQYYEEEERQRGNFPDRFSGHQFPNYSSELNVNALLLGDSALYLCASSLGGGTDTQYFGPGTRLTVL.

Points on this clone: The same CDR3 can be traced to other DNA sequences in this sample. V gene TRBV10-1 combines with J gene TRBJ2-2, with D possibly being TRBD2 (5 bases). V was cut by 0 bases and J by 4 bases, with 9 bases left in between. The germline gives CDR1 WNHNN, CDR2 SYGVQD (reference sequence). The CDR3 is 15 residues long. The CDR3 here is CASSESGRGTGELFF. In nucleotides, the CDR3 is TGCGCCAGCAGTGAGTCCGGTCGGGGCACCGGGGAGCTGTTTTTT.